Following are 25 T cell receptor beta chains from one sample sequenced in a study of radiotherapy plus CTLA-4 blockade in lung cancer. Assay used: immunoSEQ multiplex PCR; TCRdb lists only in-frame clones, some missing. The sample lists almost 55,000 clones; around four fifths were seen once. This material consisted of peripheral blood, taken from a patient treated with radiotherapy plus ipilimumab. The receptor source for this set is a human donor with non-small cell lung cancer who had a partial response to radiotherapy plus ipilimumab.

The chain joins TRBV9 to TRBJ2-5; 9 nucleotides line up with TRBD1. J gave up 5 bases and V 3 bases, and 2 bases lay outside the gene matches. Per germline, CDR1 SGDLS and CDR2 YYNGEE. This CDR3 is built from 13 residues. The CDR3 reads CASSGDRGETQYF. The CDR3 DNA is TGTGCCAGCAGCGGAGACAGGGGGGAGACCCAGTACTTC.

J is TRBJ1-6 and V is TRBV7-3, with a weak D call TRBD1 (6 bases). This CDR3 region has 15 residues. Looked up from germline, CDR1 is SGHTA and CDR2 is FQGTGA. The V gene lost 2 bases and the J gene lost 7 bases, with 12 bases spanning the gap. The CDR3 region is CASSLGGAGNSPLHF. In nucleotides, the CDR3 is TGTGCCAGCAGCTTAGGGGGGGCTGGAAATTCACCCCTCCACTTT.

J is TRBJ1-2 and V is TRBV7-6; TRBD1 might be the D (5 bases). The V and J ends lost 5 bases and 1 base respectively, with 8 bases between them. In germline, CDR1 is SGHVS, CDR2 FNYEAQ. The CDR3 extends over 13 amino acids. The CDR3 DNA reads TGTGCCAGCAGCGGAGGGGTTAACTATGGCTACACCTTC. This sequence encodes CASSGGVNYGYTF. The full variable domain, with the rest looked up from reference TRBV7-6 and TRBJ1-2, is GAGVSQSPRYKVTKRGQDVALRCDPISGHVSLYWYRQALGQGPEFLTYFNYEAQQDKSGLPNDRFSAERPEGSISTLTIQRTEQRDSAMYRCASSGGVNYGYTFGSGTRLTVV.

This chain connects TRBV6-5 to TRBJ2-3; 7 bases agree with TRBD1. Germline V gene lookup returns CDR1 MNHEY and CDR2 SVGAGI. Trimming removed 5 bases from V and 5 bases from J; junction bases left unmatched: 4. This CDR3 region has 13 residues. The CDR3 DNA reads TGTGCCAGCAGTCGCAGGGGGATAGATACGCAGTATTTT. This sequence encodes CASSRRGIDTQYF.

The V call is TRBV29-1, the J call TRBJ2-2, with D possibly being TRBD1 (6 bases). Germline CDR1 is SQVTM and CDR2 is ANQGSEA. This CDR3 has 14 residues. The ends were cut back, 5 bases at V and 4 bases at J, with 14 bases in the middle. CDR3: CSVFWGRSTGELFF. The CDR3 DNA is TGCAGCGTTTTTTGGGGGCGATCCACCGGGGAGCTGTTTTTT.

The chain uses TRBV6-5 and TRBJ1-1; D might be TRBD1 (5 bases). Germline V lookup: CDR1 MNHEY, CDR2 SVGAGI. The CDR3 length is 15 residues. Trimming removed 0 bases from V and 0 bases from J, with 8 bases in between. CDR3 residues: CASSYSGAMNTEAFF. The DNA for the CDR3 is TGTGCCAGCAGTTACTCAGGGGCCATGAACACTGAAGCTTTCTTT.

The chain joins TRBV5-6 to TRBJ2-7; 10 bases fit TRBD1. Germline V gene lookup returns CDR1 SGHDT and CDR2 YYEEEE. The CDR3 extends over 16 amino acids. The ends lost 0 bases at V and 4 bases at J; junction bases unmatched: 7. As DNA, the CDR3 is TGTGCCAGCAGCTTGGCGAGCGGGACAGGGGCTTACGAGCAGTACTTC. It is translated as CASSLASGTGAYEQYF. Full variable domain (outside the CDR3, taken from reference TRBV5-6 and TRBJ2-7): DAGVTQSPTHLIKTRGQQVTLRCSPKSGHDTVSWYQQALGQGPQFIFQYYEEEERQRGNFPDRFSGHQFPNYSSELNVNALLLGDSALYLCASSLASGTGAYEQYFGPGTRLTVT.

The chain uses TRBV23-1 and TRBJ1-1; D is possibly TRBD1 (5 bases). TRBV23-1 is annotated as an ORF whose role is uncertain. The V and J ends lost 0 bases and 1 base respectively, with 9 bases between them. The CDR3 covers 15 residues. CDR3 in amino acids: CASSQSGQGNTEAFF. CDR3 nucleotide sequence: TGCGCCAGCAGTCAATCGGGCCAGGGGAACACTGAAGCTTTCTTT.

This sequence joins TRBV19 and TRBJ2-2; D gene unclear. This CDR3 spans 14 amino acids. The germline gives CDR1 LNHDA, CDR2 SQIVND (reference sequence). V was trimmed by 3 bases and J by 7 bases, leaving 12 bases between them. CDR3 DNA sequence: TGTGCCAGTAGTATCGCCGATTCGGGCGGGGAGCTGTTTTTT. It translates to CASSIADSGGELFF. The whole variable domain, remainder taken from reference TRBV19 and TRBJ2-2, is DGGITQSPKYLFRKEGQNVTLSCEQNLNHDAMYWYRQDPGQGLRLIYYSQIVNDFQKGDIAEGYSVSREKKESFPLTVTSAQKNPTAFYLCASSIADSGGELFFGEGSRLTVL.

V gene TRBV5-5 combines with J gene TRBJ2-3, with D maybe TRBD2 (6 bases). Germline V gene sequence: CDR1 SGHKS, CDR2 YYEKEE (reference sequence). V was shortened by 0 bases and J by 5 bases, with 7 bases between the two germline ends. The CDR3 covers 13 residues. CDR3 bases: TGTGCCAGCAGCTTGGGCGGGGAAGATACGCAGTATTTT. This translates into CASSLGGEDTQYF.

V and J are TRBV9 and TRBJ1-3, with 9 bases fitting TRBD1. This CDR3 spans 14 amino acids. V was clipped by 3 bases and J by 8 bases; unmatched bases: 6. Germline values: CDR1 SGDLS, CDR2 YYNGEE. This chain's CDR3 is CASSATGGGDTIYF. CDR3 sequence (DNA): TGTGCCAGCAGCGCCACAGGGGGCGGAGACACCATATATTTT.

The rearrangement links TRBV10-1 to TRBJ2-3, with TRBD1 matching 7 bases. Germline V CDR1 and CDR2: WNHNN, SYGVQD (reference sequence). This CDR3 comprises 20 residues. J lost 0 bases, V lost 10 bases, and 25 bases had no gene match. CDR3 bases: TGCGCCAACTACGGGGTGGGGACAGATACCCGAAGCCAAAGCACAGATACGCAGTATTTT. Translation gives CANYGVGTDTRSQSTDTQYF.

The chain is built from TRBV27 and TRBJ2-7, with D perhaps matching TRBD1 (5 bases). Germline V gives CDR1 MNHEY, CDR2 SMNVEV (reference sequence). The length of the CDR3 is 14 residues. The V end was cut by 5 bases, the J end by 2 bases, with 13 bases between. CDR3 sequence reads: CASSPSLGPYEQYF. DNA for the CDR3: TGTGCCAGCAGTCCCTCGTTGGGGCCCTACGAGCAGTACTTC.

This clone has just one count. This chain links TRBV5-5 with TRBJ2-3; D gene unclear. V was pared by 6 bases and J by 0 bases, with 11 bases between. Per the germline V gene, CDR1 is SGHKS and CDR2 is YYEKEE (reference sequence). The CDR3 consists of 14 residues. The CDR3 region is CASNFAKSTDTQYF. In DNA form, the CDR3 reads TGTGCCAGCAACTTCGCTAAGAGCACAGATACGCAGTATTTT. Full variable domain (remainder filled in from reference TRBV5-5 and TRBJ2-3): DAGVTQSPTHLIKTRGQQVTLRCSPISGHKSVSWYQQVLGQGPQFIFQYYEKEERGRGNFPDRFSARQFPNYSSELNVNALLLGDSALYLCASNFAKSTDTQYFGPGTRLTVL.

The V and J genes are TRBV7-9 and TRBJ2-3; D is unresolved. V was pared by 4 bases and J by 2 bases, with 4 bases between. This CDR3 region has 12 residues. Looked up from germline, CDR1 is SEHNR and CDR2 is FQNEAQ (reference sequence). CDR3 bases: TGTGCCAGCAGCTCTTTCACAGATACGCAGTATTTT. Translation gives CASSSFTDTQYF.

Turning to this clone: The same CDR3 arises from other DNA sequences in this sample as well. The rearrangement uses TRBV9 and TRBJ1-1; 9 bases fit TRBD1. This CDR3 region has 15 residues. V shed 4 bases and J 1 base; nucleotides not matched to a gene: 5. Germline V gives CDR1 SGDLS, CDR2 YYNGEE. CDR3 bases: TGTGCCAGCAGCCCTCGACAGGGGGGGAACACTGAAGCTTTCTTT. It encodes CASSPRQGGNTEAFF.

The rearrangement uses TRBV4-2 and TRBJ1-5; no firm D call. The CDR3 contains 15 residues. The V end was cut by 1 base, the J end by 4 bases, with 11 bases between. Germline CDR1 reads LGHNA; CDR2 reads YNFKEQ. The CDR3 spells CASSQGRESNQPQHF. The CDR3 coding sequence is TGTGCCAGCAGCCAAGGGAGGGAAAGTAATCAGCCCCAGCATTTT.

V and J are TRBV6-5 and TRBJ1-5, with 7 bases identical to TRBD1. J gave up 3 bases and V 6 bases, and 8 bases lay outside the gene matches. CDR3 length equals 15 residues. Per germline, CDR1 MNHEY and CDR2 SVGAGI. The CDR3 loop is CASRNRDSPNQPQHF. In DNA form, the CDR3 reads TGTGCCAGCAGAAACCGGGACAGTCCCAATCAGCCCCAGCATTTT.

The CDR3 loop reads CASSQVSPILGARGELFF. The CDR3 nucleotides read TGCGCCAGCAGCCAAGTTTCACCGATCCTAGGGGCGAGGGGGGAGCTGTTTTTT. This chain connects TRBV4-3 to TRBJ2-2; the D gene is possibly TRBD1 (5 bases). V gave up 1 base and J gave up 8 bases, with 23 bases separating them. CDR1 is LGHNA, CDR2 YSLEER, per germline. This CDR3 is built from 18 residues.

The chain is built from TRBV4-1 and TRBJ2-1; D uncertain. The CDR3 is made up of 16 amino acids. Trimming took 4 bases from V and 2 from J, leaving 15 bases between them. Germline V gives CDR1 MGHRA, CDR2 YSYEKL. The CDR3 spells CASSRQDVGTYNEQFF. For the CDR3, the DNA is TGCGCCAGCAGCCGCCAGGATGTGGGCACCTACAATGAGCAGTTCTTC.

The chain employs TRBV5-4 and TRBJ1-6, with TRBD1 identical over 7 bases. J was trimmed by 8 bases and V by 0 bases; bases with no gene match: 5. This CDR3 spans 15 amino acids. Germline assignment: CDR1 SGHNT and CDR2 YYREEE (reference sequence). CDR3 loop: CASSLADRADSPLHF. CDR3 in DNA: TGTGCCAGCAGCTTGGCCGACAGGGCGGATTCACCCCTCCACTTT.

The chain combines TRBV6-6 with TRBJ1-4, with 7 bases that match TRBD1. The junction had 9 bases not matched to a gene; V was cut back by 6 bases and J by 8 bases. This CDR3 is built from 14 residues. Germline V CDR1 and CDR2: MNHNY, SVGAGI (reference sequence). CDR3 region: CASSYTGAREKLFF. The CDR3 DNA reads TGTGCCAGCAGCTACACAGGGGCGCGCGAAAAACTGTTTTTT.

The rearrangement uses TRBV6-1 and TRBJ2-3; D might be TRBD2 (5 bases). CDR3 length: 15 amino acids. Germline loops: CDR1 MNHNS, CDR2 SASEGT. V was shortened by 4 bases and J by 2 bases, with 13 bases between the two germline ends. This chain's CDR3 is CASSAMQRFTDTQYF. The CDR3 bases are TGTGCCAGCAGTGCTATGCAGCGGTTCACAGATACGCAGTATTTT.

The chain couples TRBV28 to TRBJ2-7, with TRBD1 matching 9 bases. The V gene end was trimmed by 2 bases and the J gene end by 3 bases; junction bases not matched to a gene: 8. Germline V gives CDR1 MDHEN, CDR2 SYDVKM. The CDR3 totals 16 residues. The CDR3 DNA sequence: TGTGCCAGCAGTTTAACCTCGGACAGGGGAAGCTACGAGCAGTACTTC. Its protein product is CASSLTSDRGSYEQYF. Filled out from reference TRBV28 and TRBJ2-7, the complete variable domain reads DVKVTQSSRYLVKRTGEKVFLECVQDMDHENMFWYRQDPGLGLRLIYFSYDVKMKEKGDIPEGYSVSREKKERFSLILESASTNQTSMYLCASSLTSDRGSYEQYFGPGTRLTVT.

This rearrangement joins TRBV28 to TRBJ1-4; D might be TRBD1 (5 bases). Germline values: CDR1 MDHEN, CDR2 SYDVKM. The CDR3 sequence is 14 residues long. Trimming took off 7 bases at V and 4 bases at J, with 13 bases between the two ends. CDR3 in amino acids: CASTQLRGNEKLFF. The CDR3 bases are TGTGCCAGCACTCAATTAAGGGGTAATGAAAAACTGTTTTTT. Using reference TRBV28 and TRBJ1-4 for the parts outside the CDR3, the full variable domain is DVKVTQSSRYLVKRTGEKVFLECVQDMDHENMFWYRQDPGLGLRLIYFSYDVKMKEKGDIPEGYSVSREKKERFSLILESASTNQTSMYLCASTQLRGNEKLFFGSGTQLSVL.